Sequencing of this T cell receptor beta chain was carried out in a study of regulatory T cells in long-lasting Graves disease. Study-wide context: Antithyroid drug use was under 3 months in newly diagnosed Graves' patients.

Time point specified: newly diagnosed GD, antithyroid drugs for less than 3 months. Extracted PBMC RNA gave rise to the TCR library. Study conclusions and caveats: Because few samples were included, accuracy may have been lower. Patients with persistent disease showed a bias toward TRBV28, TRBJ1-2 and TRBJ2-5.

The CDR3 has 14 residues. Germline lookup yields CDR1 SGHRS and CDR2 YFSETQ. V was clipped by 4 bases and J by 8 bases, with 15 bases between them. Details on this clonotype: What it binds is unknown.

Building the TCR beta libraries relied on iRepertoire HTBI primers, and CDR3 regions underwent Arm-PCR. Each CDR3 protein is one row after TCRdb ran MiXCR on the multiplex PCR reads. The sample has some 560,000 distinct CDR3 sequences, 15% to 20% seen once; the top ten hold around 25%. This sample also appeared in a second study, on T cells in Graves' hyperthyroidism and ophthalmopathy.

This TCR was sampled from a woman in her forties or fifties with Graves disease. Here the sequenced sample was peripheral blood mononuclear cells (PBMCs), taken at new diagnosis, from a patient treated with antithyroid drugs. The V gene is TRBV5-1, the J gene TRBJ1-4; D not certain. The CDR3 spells CASSAEGPGEKLFF. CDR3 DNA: TGCGCCAGCAGCGCCGAAGGACCCGGGGAAAAACTGTTTTTT.